A single T cell receptor (beta chain) is shown here with its context. The antigen is unknown. Germline V CDR1 and CDR2: SGHDT, YYEEEE. The CDR3 is 13 amino acids. Trimming pared 3 bases from V and 7 bases from J, leaving 11 bases between. The data stem from a study of cytomegalovirus exposure and HLA in healthy donors. A multiplex PCR was run with 60 Vbeta primers and 13 Jbeta primers. Sequencing was performed with immunoSEQ multiplex PCR; in TCRdb, only in-frame clones are kept and a portion is missing. This table has roughly 200,000 clones, 85% to 90% appearing once. General observations from the study: Previous analysis showed most TCR beta V segments were productive about 87% or about 30% of the time. Another analysis was done later, and it associated 15,000 to 20,000 TCR beta sequences with HLA alleles at 0.05 false discovery rate. Across all donors, roughly uniform sequencing depth was an assumption of the presence/absence analyses.

The sample comprised PBMCs. The clonotype was recovered from a man in his thirties or forties in good health and CMV-seronegative. The V and J genes are TRBV5-6 and TRBJ2-1, with D unclear. Here the CDR3 reads CASSSSAKNEQFF. The CDR3 nucleotides read TGTGCCAGCAGCTCAAGCGCGAAGAATGAGCAGTTCTTC.